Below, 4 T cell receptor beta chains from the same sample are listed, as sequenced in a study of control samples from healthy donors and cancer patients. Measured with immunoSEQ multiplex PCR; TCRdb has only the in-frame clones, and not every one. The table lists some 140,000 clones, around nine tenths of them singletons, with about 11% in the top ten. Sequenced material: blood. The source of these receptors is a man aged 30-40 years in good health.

CDR3 loop: CASGILAGGRDEQYF. For the CDR3, the DNA is TGTGCCAGCGGGATACTAGCGGGAGGGAGGGACGAGCAGTACTTC. This chain joins TRBV6-5 and TRBJ2-7; TRBD2 matches at 13 bases. The CDR3 runs to 15 residues. Germline trimming cut 8 bases from V and 5 bases from J; bases unmatched to any gene: 9. The V gene's germline CDR1 is MNHEY and CDR2 SVGAGI.

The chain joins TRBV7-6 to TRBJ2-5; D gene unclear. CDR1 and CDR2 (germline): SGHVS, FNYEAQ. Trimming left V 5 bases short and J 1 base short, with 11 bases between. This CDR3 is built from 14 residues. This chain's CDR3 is CASSRRRIQETQYF. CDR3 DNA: TGTGCCAGCAGCCGAAGACGGATCCAAGAGACCCAGTACTTC.

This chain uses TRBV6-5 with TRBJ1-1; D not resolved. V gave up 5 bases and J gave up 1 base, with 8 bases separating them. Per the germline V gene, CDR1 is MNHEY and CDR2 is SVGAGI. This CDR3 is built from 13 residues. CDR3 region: CASSRSPNTEAFF. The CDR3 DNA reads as TGTGCCAGCAGTCGGAGCCCGAACACTGAAGCTTTCTTT.

The CDR3 region has the DNA TGCGCCAGCAGCCAAGTCCCGCGAGGGGTGGGTGGCTACACCTTC. As protein: CASSQVPRGVGGYTF. V and J are TRBV4-1 and TRBJ1-2; D is perhaps TRBD1 (5 bases). The CDR3 sequence is 15 residues long. Trimming took 1 base from V and 7 from J, leaving 16 bases between them. CDR1 and CDR2 (germline): MGHRA, YSYEKL.